This entry is about one TCR beta chain. Antigen unknown. The protocol was immunoSEQ multiplex PCR, while the TCRdb copy is restricted to in-frame clones and leaves out a portion. Among roughly 2.1 million clones listed, about 92% were seen once. This CDR3 spans 14 amino acids. The germline CDR1 and CDR2 sequences are SGDLS and YYNGEE. The V and J ends lost 2 bases and 0 bases respectively, with 9 bases between them. This record belongs to a study of shared clonotypes between healthy human individuals. Study at large: The donors, a couple of women and three men, were aged 18 to 49. Study-wide results and caveats: Sharing of clonotypes among donors was expected to vary with sequencing depth. Although depth was large, rarefaction showed that sequencing of the sorted subsets was incomplete.

CD45RO-negative CD8 cells positively selected for CCR7 made up the naive population, which excluded terminally differentiated effector memory CD45RA+ cells. The chain uses TRBV9 and TRBJ2-7; D may be TRBD1 (5 bases). The source is a man in his late teens or twenties in good health. Some clones in this sample may be carry-over from other donors' samples. Material for sequencing was naive CD8+ T cells from PBMCs. As DNA, the CDR3 is TGTGCCAGCAGCGTCCTCAGGGACTCCTACGAGCAGTACTTC. It translates to CASSVLRDSYEQYF.